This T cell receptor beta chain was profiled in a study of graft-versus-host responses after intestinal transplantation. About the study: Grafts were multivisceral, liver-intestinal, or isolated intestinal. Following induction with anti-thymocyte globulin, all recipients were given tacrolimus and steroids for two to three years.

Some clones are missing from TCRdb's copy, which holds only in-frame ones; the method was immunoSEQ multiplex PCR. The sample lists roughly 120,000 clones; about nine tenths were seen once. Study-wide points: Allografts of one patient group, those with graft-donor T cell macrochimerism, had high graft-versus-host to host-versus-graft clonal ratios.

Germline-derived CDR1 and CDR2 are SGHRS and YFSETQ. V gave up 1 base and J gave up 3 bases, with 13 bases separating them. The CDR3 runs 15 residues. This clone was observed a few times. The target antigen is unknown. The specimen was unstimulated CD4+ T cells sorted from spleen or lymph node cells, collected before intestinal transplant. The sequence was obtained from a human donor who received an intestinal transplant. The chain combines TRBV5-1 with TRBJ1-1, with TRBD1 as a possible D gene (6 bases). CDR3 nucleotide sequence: TGCGCCAGCAGCTTGAGGGGGGGCTGGTACACTGAAGCTTTCTTT. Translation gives CASSLRGGWYTEAFF.